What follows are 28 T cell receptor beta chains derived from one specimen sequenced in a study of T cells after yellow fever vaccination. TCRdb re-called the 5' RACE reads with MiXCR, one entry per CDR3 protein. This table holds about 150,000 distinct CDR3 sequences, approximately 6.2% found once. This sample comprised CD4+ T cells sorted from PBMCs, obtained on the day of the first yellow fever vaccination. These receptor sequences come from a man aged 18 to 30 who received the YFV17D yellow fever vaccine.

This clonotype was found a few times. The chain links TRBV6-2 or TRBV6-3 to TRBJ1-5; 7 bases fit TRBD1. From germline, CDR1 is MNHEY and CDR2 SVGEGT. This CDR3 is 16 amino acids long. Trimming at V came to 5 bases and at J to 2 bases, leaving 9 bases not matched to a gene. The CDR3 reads CASSPTQGTGNQPQHF. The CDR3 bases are TGTGCCAGCAGTCCCACACAGGGGACAGGCAATCAGCCCCAGCATTTT.

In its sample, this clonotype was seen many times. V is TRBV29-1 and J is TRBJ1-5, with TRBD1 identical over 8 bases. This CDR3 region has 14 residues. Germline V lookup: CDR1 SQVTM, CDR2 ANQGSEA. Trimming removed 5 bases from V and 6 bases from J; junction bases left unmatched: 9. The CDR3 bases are TGCAGCGTTTCTTCACAGGGGGGGGGTCAGCCCCAGCATTTT. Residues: CSVSSQGGGQPQHF. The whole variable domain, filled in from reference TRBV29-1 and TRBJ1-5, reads SAVISQKPSRDICQRGTSLTIQCQVDSQVTMMFWYRQQPGQSLTLIATANQGSEATYESGFVIDKFPISRPNLTFSTLTVSNMSPEDSSIYLCSVSSQGGGQPQHFGDGTRLSIL.

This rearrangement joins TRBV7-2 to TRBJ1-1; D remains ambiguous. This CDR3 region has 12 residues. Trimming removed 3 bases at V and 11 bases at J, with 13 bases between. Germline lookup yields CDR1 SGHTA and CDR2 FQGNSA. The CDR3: CASSFYGPGAFF. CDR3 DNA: TGTGCCAGCAGCTTCTACGGCCCGGGGGCTTTCTTT.

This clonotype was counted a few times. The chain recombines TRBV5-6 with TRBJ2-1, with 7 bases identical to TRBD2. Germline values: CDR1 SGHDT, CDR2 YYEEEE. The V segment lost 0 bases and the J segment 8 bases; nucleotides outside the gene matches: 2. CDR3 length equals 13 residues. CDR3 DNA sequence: TGTGCCAGCAGCTTGGTAGGGAGGGATGAGCAGTTCTTC. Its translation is CASSLVGRDEQFF.

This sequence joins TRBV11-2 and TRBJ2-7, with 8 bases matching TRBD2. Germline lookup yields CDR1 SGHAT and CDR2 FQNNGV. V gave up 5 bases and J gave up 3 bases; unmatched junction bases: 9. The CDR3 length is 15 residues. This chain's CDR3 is CASSTSGGRGYEQYF. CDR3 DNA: TGTGCCAGCAGCACCTCGGGGGGGCGAGGCTACGAGCAGTACTTC.

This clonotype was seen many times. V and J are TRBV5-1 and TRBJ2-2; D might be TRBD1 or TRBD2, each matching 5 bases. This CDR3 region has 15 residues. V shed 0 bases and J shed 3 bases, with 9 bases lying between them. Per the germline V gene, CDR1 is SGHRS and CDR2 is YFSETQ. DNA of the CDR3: TGCGCCAGCAGCTTGGTGGGACGAGACACCGGGGAGCTGTTTTTT. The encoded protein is CASSLVGRDTGELFF.

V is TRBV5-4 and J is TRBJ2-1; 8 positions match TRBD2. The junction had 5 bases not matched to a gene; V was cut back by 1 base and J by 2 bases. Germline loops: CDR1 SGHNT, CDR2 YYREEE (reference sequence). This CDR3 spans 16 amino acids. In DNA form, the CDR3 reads TGTGCCAGCAGCTTGTTGGCGGGGGGTACCTACAATGAGCAGTTCTTC. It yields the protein CASSLLAGGTYNEQFF.

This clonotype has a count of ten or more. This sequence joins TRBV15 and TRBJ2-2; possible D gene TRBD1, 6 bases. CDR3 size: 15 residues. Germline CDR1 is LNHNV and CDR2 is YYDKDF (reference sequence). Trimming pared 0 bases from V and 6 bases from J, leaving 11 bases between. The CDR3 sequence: CATSRDLQGAGELFF. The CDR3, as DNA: TGTGCCACCAGCAGAGATTTACAGGGCGCCGGGGAGCTGTTTTTT.

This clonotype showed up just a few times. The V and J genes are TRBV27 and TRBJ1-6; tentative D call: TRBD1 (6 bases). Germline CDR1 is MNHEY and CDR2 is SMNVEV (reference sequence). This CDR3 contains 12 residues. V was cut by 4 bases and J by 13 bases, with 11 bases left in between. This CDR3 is CASSYGGRPLHF. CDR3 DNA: TGTGCCAGCAGTTACGGGGGGCGTCCCCTCCACTTT.

In DNA, the CDR3 is TGTGCCAGCTCACTAGCCCGGGACGCCGGAACTAACTATGGCTACACCTTC. Its translation: CASSLARDAGTNYGYTF. The chain joins TRBV18 to TRBJ1-2; possible D gene TRBD1, 5 bases. The germline V and J ends were trimmed by 4 bases and 0 bases, with 18 bases remaining between them. The CDR3 has 17 residues. CDR1 KGHSH and CDR2 LQKENI come from the germline V gene.

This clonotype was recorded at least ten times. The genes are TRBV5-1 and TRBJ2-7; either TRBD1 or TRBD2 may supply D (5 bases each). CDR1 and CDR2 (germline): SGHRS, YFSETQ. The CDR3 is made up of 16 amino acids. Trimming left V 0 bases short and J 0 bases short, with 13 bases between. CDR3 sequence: CASSLAEGFYSYEQYF. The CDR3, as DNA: TGCGCCAGCAGCTTGGCCGAGGGGTTCTACTCCTACGAGCAGTACTTC.

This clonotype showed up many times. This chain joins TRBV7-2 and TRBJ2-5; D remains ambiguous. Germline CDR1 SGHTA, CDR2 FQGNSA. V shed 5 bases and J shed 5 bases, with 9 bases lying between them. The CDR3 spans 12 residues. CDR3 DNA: TGTGCCAGCAGCATGGCAGCGGAGACCCAGTACTTC. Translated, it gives CASSMAAETQYF.

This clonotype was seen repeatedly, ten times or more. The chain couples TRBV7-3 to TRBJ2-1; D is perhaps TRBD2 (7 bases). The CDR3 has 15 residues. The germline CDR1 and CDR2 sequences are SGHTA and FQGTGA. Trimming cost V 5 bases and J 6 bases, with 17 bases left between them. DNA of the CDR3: TGTGCCAGCAGCGAGGGGAGGGGGGTAGGCAATGAGCAGTTCTTC. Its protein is CASSEGRGVGNEQFF.

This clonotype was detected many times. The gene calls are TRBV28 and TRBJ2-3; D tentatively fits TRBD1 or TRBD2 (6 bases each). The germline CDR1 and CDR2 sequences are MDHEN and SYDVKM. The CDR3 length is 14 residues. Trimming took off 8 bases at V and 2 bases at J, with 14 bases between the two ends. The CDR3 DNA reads TGTGCCAGCGGGTCCCGGGGGCCCACAGATACGCAGTATTTT. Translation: CASGSRGPTDTQYF.

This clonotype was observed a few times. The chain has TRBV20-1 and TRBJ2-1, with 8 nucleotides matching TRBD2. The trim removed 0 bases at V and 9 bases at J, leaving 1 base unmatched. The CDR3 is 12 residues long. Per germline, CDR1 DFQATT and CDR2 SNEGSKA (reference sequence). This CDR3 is CSARDGGGEQFF. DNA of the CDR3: TGCAGTGCTAGAGACGGGGGGGGTGAGCAGTTCTTC.

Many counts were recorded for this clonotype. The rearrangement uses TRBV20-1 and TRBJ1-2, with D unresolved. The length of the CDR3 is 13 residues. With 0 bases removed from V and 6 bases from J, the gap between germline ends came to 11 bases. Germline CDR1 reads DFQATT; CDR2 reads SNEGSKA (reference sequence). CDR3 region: CSARDNVGNGYTF. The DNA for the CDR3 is TGCAGTGCTAGAGATAACGTGGGGAATGGCTACACCTTC.

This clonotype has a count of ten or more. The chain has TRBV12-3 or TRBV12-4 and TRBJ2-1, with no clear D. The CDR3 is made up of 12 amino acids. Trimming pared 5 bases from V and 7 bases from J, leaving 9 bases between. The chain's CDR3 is CASSQNRNEQFF. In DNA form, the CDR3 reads TGTGCCAGCAGTCAAAACCGTAATGAGCAGTTCTTC.

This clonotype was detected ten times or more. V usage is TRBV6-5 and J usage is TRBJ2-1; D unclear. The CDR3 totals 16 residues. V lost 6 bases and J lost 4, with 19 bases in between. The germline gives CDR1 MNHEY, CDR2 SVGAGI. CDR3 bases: TGTGCCAGCAGACTCGCTGGGGAACAGCCTTACAATGAGCAGTTCTTC. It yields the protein CASRLAGEQPYNEQFF.

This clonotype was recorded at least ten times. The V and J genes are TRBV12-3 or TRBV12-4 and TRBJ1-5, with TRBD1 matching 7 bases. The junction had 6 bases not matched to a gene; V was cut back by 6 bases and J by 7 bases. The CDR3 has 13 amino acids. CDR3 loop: CASRRDRVQPQHF. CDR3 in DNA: TGTGCCAGCAGACGTGACAGGGTACAGCCCCAGCATTTT.

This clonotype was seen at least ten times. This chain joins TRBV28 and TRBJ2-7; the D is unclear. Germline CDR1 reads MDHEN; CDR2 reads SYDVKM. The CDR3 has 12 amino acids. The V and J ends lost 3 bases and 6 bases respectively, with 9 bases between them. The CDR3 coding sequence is TGTGCCAGCAGTTTCCCCAATTCCGAGCAGTACGTC. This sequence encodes CASSFPNSEQYV.

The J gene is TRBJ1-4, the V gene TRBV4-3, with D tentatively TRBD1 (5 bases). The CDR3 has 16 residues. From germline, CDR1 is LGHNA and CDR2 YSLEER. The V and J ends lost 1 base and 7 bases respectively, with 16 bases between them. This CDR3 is CASSQVGGGLIEKLFF. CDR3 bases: TGCGCCAGCAGCCAAGTTGGGGGAGGACTGATTGAAAAACTGTTTTTT.

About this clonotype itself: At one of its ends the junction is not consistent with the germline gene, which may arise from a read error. The CDR3: CTSSEGGGYTF. CDR3 nucleotide sequence: TGTACCAGCAGCGAAGGAGGTGGCTACACCTTC. The chain couples TRBV25-1 to TRBJ1-2; D gene uncertain. The CDR3 is 11 amino acids. CDR1 is MGHDK and CDR2 is SYGVNS in the germline V gene.

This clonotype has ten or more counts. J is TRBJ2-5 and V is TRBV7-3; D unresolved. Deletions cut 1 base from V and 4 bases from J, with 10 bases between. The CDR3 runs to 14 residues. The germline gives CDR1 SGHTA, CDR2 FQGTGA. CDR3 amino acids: CASSLSRWGETQYF. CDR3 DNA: TGTGCCAGCAGCTTAAGTCGGTGGGGAGAGACCCAGTACTTC. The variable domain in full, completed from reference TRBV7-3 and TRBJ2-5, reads GAGVSQTPSNKVTEKGKYVELRCDPISGHTALYWYRQSLGQGPEFLIYFQGTGAADDSGLPNDRFFAVRPEGSVSTLKIQRTERGDSAVYLCASSLSRWGETQYFGPGTRLLVL.

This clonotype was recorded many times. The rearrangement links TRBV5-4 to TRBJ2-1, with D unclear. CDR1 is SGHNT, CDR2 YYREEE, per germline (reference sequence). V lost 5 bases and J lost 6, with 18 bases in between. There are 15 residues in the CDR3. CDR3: CASSPDSYFANEQFF. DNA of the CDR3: TGTGCCAGCAGTCCCGACTCTTATTTTGCCAATGAGCAGTTCTTC.

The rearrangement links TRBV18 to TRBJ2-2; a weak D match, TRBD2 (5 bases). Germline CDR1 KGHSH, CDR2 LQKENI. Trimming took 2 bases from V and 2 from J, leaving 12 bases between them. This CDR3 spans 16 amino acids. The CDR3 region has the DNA TGTGCCAGCTCACCAGGAGGAAAGCAAAACACCGGGGAGCTGTTTTTT. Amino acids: CASSPGGKQNTGELFF.

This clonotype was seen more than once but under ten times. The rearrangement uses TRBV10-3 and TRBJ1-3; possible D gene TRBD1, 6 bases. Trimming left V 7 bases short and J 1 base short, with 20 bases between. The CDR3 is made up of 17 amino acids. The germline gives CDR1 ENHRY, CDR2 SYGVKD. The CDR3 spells CAITSQTGMGSGNTIYF. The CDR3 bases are TGTGCCATCACGAGCCAAACAGGGATGGGATCTGGAAACACCATATATTTT.

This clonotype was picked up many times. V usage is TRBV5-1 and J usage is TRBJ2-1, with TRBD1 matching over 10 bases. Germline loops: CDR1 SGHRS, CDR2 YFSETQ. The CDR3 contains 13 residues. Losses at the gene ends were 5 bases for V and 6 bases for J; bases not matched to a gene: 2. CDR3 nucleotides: TGCGCCAGCAGAAGACAGGGGGCCAATGAGCAGTTCTTC. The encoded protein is CASRRQGANEQFF. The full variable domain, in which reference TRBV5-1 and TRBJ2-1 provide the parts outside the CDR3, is KAGVTQTPRYLIKTRGQQVTLSCSPISGHRSVSWYQQTPGQGLQFLFEYFSETQRNKGNFPGRFSGRQFSNSRSEMNVSTLELGDSALYLCASRRQGANEQFFGPGTRLTVL.

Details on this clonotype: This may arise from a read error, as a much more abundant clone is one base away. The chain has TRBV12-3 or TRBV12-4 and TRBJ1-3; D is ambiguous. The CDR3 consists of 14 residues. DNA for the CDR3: TGTGTCAGCAGTTTATTTGTCTCTGGAAACACCATATATTTT. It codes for CVSSLFVSGNTIYF.